This is a list of T cell receptor beta chains from one sample in a study of T cells in Graves' hyperthyroidism and ophthalmopathy. TCRdb used MiXCR to reprocess the multiplex PCR reads, holding one entry per CDR3 protein. The data show approximately 370,000 distinct CDR3 sequences, with around 14% seen just once and 30% to 35% held by the top ten. The sample comprised blood. The receptors here all came from a woman aged 25-40 years with Graves' hyperthyroidism. Each CDR3 is given with its conserved first and last residue. A D gene is named only where the DNA matches it firmly. The size field is filled for only some rows; it gives once, few, many or a size class.

clone size	V gene	J gene	D gene	CDR3 protein	CDR3 DNA
many	TRBV27	TRBJ2-1	-	CASSLDNPGYNEQFF	TGTGCCAGCAGTTTAGACAACCCAGGGTACAATGAGCAGTTCTTC
-	TRBV6-5	TRBJ2-1	TRBD1	CASSYSDRAEQFF	TGTGCCAGCAGTTACTCGGACAGGGCCGAGCAGTTCTTC
many	TRBV9	TRBJ2-3	TRBD2	CASSVEASGGPERDTQYF	TGTGCCAGCAGCGTAGAGGCTAGCGGGGGTCCCGAGAGAGATACGCAGTATTTT
many	TRBV20-1	TRBJ2-1	TRBD2	CSATLRLAVYNEQFF	TGCAGTGCTACGCTACGACTAGCAGTCTACAATGAGCAGTTCTTC
-	TRBV3-1	TRBJ1-3	-	CASRHRNTIYF	TGTGCCAGCAGGCACAGAAACACCATATATTTT
-	TRBV30	TRBJ1-6	-	CAWTPRGSYSPLHF	TGTGCCTGGACCCCGCGGGGCAGCTATTCACCCCTCCACTTT
many	TRBV5-4	TRBJ2-1	-	CASSGEVTGWNEQFF	TGTGCCAGCAGCGGAGAGGTGACAGGATGGAATGAGCAGTTCTTC
few	TRBV6-5	TRBJ1-1	TRBD1	CASSYKGQGANTEAFF	TGTGCCAGCAGTTACAAAGGACAGGGGGCGAACACTGAAGCTTTCTTT
many	TRBV3-1	TRBJ2-1	-	CASSYRDAAYNEQFF	TGTGCCAGCAGCTACCGGGACGCAGCCTACAATGAGCAGTTCTTC
-	TRBV12-3/TRBV12-4	TRBJ1-3	-	CASSLRRVVGNTIYF	TGTGCCAGCAGTTTACGCCGGGTGGTGGGAAACACCATATATTTT
many	TRBV28	TRBJ1-5	-	CASSLPWDNQPQHF	TGTGCCAGCAGTTTACCGTGGGACAATCAGCCCCAGCATTTT
-	TRBV19	TRBJ1-1	-	CASSIGANEAFF	TGTGCCAGTAGTATCGGGGCGAATGAAGCTTTCTTT
few	TRBV20-1	TRBJ1-1	-	CSASPHLGSYTEAFF	TGCAGTGCTAGTCCTCATCTCGGGTCCTACACTGAAGCTTTCTTT